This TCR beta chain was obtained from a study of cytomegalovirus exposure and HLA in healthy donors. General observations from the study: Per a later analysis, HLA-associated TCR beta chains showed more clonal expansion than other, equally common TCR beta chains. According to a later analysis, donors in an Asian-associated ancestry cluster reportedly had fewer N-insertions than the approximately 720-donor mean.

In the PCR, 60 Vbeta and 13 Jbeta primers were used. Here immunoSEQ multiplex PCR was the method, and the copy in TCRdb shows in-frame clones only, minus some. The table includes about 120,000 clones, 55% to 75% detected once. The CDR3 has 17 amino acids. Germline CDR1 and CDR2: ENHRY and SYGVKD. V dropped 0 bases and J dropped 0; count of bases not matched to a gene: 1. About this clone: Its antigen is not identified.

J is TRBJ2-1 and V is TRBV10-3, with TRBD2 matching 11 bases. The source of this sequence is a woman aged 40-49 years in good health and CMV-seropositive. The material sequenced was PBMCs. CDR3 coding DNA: TGTGCCATCAGTGAGTCTACTAGCGGGAGCTCCTACAATGAGCAGTTCTTC. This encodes CAISESTSGSSYNEQFF.